This T cell receptor beta chain was retrieved from a study of T cell changes during pregnancy in multiple sclerosis. TCRdb keeps only in-frame clones here, not all; method: immunoSEQ multiplex PCR. In the table there are approximately 73,000 clones, around nine tenths of which are singletons. This CDR3 spans 13 amino acids. The germline V gene encodes CDR1 SGHRS and CDR2 YFSETQ. V was clipped by 4 bases and J by 6 bases; unmatched bases: 4. The V and J genes are TRBV5-1 and TRBJ2-7, with TRBD1 matching over 10 bases. The clonotype comes from a female donor with multiple sclerosis, enrolled in a pregnancy study. The sequencing used CD4+ T cells from peripheral blood mononuclear cells, collected before pregnancy. In DNA form, the CDR3 reads TGCGCCAGCAGCCTATGGACAGGGGGCGAGCAGTACTTC. Translation gives CASSLWTGGEQYF.